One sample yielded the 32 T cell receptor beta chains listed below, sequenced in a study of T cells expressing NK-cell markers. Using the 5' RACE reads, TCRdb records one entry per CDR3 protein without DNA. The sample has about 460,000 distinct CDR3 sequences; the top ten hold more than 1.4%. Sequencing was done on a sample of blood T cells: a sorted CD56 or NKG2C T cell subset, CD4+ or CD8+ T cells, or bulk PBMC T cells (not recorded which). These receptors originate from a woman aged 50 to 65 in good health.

Here the CDR3 reads CASSPTGLRGETQYF. This sequence joins TRBV7-3 and TRBJ2-5; TCRdb's D call of TRBD1 is untestable without DNA. Germline assignment: CDR1 SGHTA and CDR2 FQGTGA. The CDR3 is made up of 15 amino acids.

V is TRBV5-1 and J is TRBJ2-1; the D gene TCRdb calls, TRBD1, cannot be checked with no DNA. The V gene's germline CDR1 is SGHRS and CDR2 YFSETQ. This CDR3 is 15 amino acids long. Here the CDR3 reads CASSLGQGKGDEQFF.

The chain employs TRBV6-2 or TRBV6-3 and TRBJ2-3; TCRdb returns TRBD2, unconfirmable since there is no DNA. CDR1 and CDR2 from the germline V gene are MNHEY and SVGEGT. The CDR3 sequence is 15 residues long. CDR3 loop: CASTKEVSSTDTQYF.

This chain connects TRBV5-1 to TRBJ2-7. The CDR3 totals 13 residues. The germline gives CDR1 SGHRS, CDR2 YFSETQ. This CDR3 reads CASSLRIGDEQYF.

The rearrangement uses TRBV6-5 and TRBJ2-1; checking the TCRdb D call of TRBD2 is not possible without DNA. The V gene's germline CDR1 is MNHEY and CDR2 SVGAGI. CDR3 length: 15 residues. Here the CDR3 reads CASSLLVSGRGEQFF.

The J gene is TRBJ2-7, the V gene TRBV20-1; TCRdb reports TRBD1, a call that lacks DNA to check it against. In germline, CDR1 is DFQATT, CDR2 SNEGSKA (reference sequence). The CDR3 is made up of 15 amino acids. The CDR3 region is CSAPSRDREGYEQYF.

The CDR3 protein is CASSFIEKLFF. This chain uses TRBV28 with TRBJ1-4. Per germline, CDR1 MDHEN and CDR2 SYDVKM. This CDR3 spans 11 amino acids. Full variable domain (remainder filled in from reference TRBV28 and TRBJ1-4): DVKVTQSSRYLVKRTGEKVFLECVQDMDHENMFWYRQDPGLGLRLIYFSYDVKMKEKGDIPEGYSVSREKKERFSLILESASTNQTSMYLCASSFIEKLFFGSGTQLSVL.

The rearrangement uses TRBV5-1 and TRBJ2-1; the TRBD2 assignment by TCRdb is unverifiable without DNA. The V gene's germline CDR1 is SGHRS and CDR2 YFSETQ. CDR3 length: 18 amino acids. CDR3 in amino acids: CASSFGLAGGPLTNEQFF.

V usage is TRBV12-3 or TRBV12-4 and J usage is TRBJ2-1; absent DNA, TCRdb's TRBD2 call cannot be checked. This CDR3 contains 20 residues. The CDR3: CASSRRGTSGRFGSYNEQFF.

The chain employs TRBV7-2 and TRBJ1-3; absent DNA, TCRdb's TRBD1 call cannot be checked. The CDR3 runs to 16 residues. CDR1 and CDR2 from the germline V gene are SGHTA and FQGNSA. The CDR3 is CASSVYRGISGNTIYF.

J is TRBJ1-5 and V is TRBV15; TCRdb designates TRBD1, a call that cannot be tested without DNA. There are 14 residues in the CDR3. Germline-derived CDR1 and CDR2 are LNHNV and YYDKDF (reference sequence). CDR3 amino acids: CATSPRTGDQPQHF.

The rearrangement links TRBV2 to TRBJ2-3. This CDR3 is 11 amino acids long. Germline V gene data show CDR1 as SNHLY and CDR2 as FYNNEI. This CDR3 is CASSARDTQYF.

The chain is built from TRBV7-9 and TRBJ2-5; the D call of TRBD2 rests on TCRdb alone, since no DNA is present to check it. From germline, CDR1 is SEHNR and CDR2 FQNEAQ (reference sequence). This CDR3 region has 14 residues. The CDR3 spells CASSSNLGPGTQYF.

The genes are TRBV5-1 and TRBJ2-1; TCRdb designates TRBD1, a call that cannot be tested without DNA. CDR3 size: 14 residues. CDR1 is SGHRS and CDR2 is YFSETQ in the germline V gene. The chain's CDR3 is CASSLSTVGDEQFF.

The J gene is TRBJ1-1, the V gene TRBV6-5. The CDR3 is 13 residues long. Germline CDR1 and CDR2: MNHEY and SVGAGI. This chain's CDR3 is CASSYDGNTEAFF.

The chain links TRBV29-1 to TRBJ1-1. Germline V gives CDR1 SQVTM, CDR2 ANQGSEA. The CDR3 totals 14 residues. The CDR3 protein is CSVEVGVMNTEAFF.

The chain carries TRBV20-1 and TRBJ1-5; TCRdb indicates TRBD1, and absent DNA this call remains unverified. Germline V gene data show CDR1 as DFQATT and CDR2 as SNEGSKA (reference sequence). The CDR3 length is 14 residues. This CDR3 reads CSARTGQGYQPQHF.

Here the CDR3 reads CSAILAGGGFEQFF. The chain is built from TRBV20-1 and TRBJ2-1; TCRdb gives TRBD2 as the D gene, but with no DNA this cannot be confirmed. In germline, CDR1 is DFQATT, CDR2 SNEGSKA (reference sequence). The CDR3 spans 14 residues.

The CDR3 is CASSADRRQDTQYF. The chain employs TRBV9 and TRBJ2-3; TCRdb lists TRBD1, though no DNA is available to test this call. There are 14 residues in the CDR3. Germline V gene sequence: CDR1 SGDLS, CDR2 YYNGEE.

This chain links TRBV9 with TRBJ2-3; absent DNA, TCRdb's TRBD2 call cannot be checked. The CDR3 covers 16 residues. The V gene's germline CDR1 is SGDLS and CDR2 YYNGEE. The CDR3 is CASSPGVAGLVDTQYF.

CDR3 region: CASSWDAPAFF. V gene TRBV28 combines with J gene TRBJ1-1; the TCRdb call, TRBD1, lacks DNA for checking. CDR1 MDHEN and CDR2 SYDVKM come from the germline V gene. CDR3 length: 11 residues.

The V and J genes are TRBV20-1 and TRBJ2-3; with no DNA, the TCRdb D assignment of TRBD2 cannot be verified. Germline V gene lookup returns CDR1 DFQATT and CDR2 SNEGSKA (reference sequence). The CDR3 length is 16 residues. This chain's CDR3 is CSTSYAGGPGTDTQYF.

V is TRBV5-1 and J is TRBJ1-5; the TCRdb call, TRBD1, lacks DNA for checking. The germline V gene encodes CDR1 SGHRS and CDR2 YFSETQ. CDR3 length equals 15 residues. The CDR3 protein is CASSSEGNSGQPQHF.

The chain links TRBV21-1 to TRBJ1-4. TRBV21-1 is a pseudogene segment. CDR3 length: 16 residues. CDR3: CASSKEEGQRNEKLFF.

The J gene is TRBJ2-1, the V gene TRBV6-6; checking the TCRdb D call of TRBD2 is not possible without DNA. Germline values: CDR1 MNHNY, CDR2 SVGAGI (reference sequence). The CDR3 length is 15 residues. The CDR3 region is CASSYEGLAGGEQFF.

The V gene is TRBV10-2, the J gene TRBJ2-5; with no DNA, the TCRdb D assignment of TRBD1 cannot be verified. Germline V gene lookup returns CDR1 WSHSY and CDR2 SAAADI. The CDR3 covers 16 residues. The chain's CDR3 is CASSVVGGITQETQYF.

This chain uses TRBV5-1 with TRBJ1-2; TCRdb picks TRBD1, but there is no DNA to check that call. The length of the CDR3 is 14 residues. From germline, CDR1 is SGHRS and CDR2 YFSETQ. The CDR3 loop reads CASSYGQGTGGYTF.

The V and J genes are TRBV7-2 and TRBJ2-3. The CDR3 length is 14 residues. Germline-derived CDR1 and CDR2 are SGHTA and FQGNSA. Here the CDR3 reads CAGGLAGDRDTQYF.

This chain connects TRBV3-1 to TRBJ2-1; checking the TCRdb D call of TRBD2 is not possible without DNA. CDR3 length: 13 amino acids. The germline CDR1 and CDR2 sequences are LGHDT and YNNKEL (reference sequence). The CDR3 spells CASSLLIAAEQFF.

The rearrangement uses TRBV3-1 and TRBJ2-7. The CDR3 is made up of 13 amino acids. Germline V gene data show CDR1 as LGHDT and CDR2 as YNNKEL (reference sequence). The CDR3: CASSQRYTYEQYF.

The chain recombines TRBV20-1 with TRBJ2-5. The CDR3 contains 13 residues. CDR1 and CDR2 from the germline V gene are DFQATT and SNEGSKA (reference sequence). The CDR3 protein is CSAMSGSQETQYF.

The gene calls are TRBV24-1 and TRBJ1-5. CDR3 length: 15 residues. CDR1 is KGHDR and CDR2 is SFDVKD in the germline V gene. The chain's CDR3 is CATSEGMYGNQPQHF.